The present entry profiles one T cell receptor (beta chain) with its context. Its specificity is unknown. This sample is drawn from a study of cytomegalovirus exposure and HLA in healthy donors. At the level of the study: T cells numbering about 179 million yielded some 120 million unique TCR beta sequences in an earlier analysis.

A multiplex PCR was run with 60 Vbeta primers and 13 Jbeta primers. Method: immunoSEQ multiplex PCR; TCRdb's copy keeps in-frame clones and lacks some. Of almost 200,000 clones in the sample, about 82% were seen once. Findings of the study overall: Under in vitro conditions, a few CMV-associated chains were confirmed as specific for CMV antigens. Most CMV-associated TCR beta chains appeared HLA-restricted in a later analysis.

Sequenced: PBMCs. The source is a woman in her forties or fifties in good health and CMV-seronegative.

CDR3 DNA sequence: TGCGCCAGCAGTGCCCAGGCTTACGAGCAGTACTTC. Protein: CASSAQAYEQYF. The gene calls are TRBV10-2 and TRBJ2-7; D gene unclear. The V gene lost 4 bases and the J gene lost 4 bases, with 8 bases spanning the gap. CDR3 size: 12 residues. Germline CDR1 is WSHSY and CDR2 is SAAADI.